This entry describes one T cell receptor beta chain. Antigen unknown. This entry is derived from a study of esophageal squamous cell carcinoma under preoperative chemotherapy. The V gene's germline CDR1 is SGHVS and CDR2 FQNEAQ. The length of the CDR3 is 16 residues. Notes on the study in general: Post-treatment tumor-infiltrating lymphocytes appeared partly derived from peripheral T cells migrating into the tumor.

Time point indicated: after preoperative PTX-NDP chemotherapy. TCRdb used MiXCR to reprocess the PCR reads, holding one entry per CDR3 protein. Among about 18,000 distinct CDR3 sequences listed, 40% to 55% were seen once. The TCR was taken from a human donor with esophageal squamous cell carcinoma. The donor label of this sample is uncertain. This chain connects TRBV7-8 to TRBJ2-5, with 8 bases that match TRBD1. Near its end, the DNA agrees better with TRBJ2-7, so the J call may be wrong. Sample acquisition took place from a patient given preoperative chemotherapy. Written as DNA, the CDR3 is TGTGCCAGCAGCATTTCGGACAGGGCCGCCCTACACGAGCAGTACTTC. Amino acids: CASSISDRAALHEQYF.